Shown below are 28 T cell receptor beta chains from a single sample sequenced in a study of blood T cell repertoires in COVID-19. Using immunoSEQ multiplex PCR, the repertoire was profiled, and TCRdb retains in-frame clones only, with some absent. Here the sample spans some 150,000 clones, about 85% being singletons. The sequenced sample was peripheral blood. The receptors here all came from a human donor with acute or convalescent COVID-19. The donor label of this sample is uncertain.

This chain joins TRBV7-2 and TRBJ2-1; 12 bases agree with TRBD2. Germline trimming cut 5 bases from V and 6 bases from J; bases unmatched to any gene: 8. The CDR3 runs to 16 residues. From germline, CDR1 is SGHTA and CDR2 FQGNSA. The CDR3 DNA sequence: TGTGCCAGCAGCGCTCGACTAGCGGGAGATGGCAATGAGCAGTTCTTC. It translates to CASSARLAGDGNEQFF.

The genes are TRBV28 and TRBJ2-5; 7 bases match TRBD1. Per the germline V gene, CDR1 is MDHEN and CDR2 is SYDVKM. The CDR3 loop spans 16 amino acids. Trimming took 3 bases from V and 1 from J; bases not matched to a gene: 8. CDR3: CASSFSQGPVQETQYF. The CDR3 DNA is TGTGCCAGCAGTTTTTCACAGGGGCCTGTCCAAGAGACCCAGTACTTC.

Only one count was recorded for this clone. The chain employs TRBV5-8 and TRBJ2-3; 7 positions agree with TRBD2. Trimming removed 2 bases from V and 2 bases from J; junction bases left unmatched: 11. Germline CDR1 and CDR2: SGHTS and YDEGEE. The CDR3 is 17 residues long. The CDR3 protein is CASSLFASGDYTDTQYF. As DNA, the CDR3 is TGTGCCAGCAGCTTATTTGCTAGCGGAGACTACACAGATACGCAGTATTTT.

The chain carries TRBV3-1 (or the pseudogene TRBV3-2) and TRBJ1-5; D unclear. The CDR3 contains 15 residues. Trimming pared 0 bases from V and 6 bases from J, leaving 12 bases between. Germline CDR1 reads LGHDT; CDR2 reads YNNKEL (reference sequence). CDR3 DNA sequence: TGTGCCAGCAGCCAAGATCTTGTGGGAGGTCAGCCCCAGCATTTT. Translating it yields CASSQDLVGGQPQHF.

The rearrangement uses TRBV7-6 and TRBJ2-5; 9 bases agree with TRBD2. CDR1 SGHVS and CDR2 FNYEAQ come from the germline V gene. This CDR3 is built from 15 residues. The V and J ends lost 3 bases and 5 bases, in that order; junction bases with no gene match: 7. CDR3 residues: CASSLWTSVGETQYF. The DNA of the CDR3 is TGTGCCAGCAGCTTGTGGACTAGCGTCGGGGAGACCCAGTACTTC.

The CDR3 protein is CASSLEGEADTQYF. In DNA, the CDR3 is TGTGCCAGCAGCTTAGAGGGGGAAGCAGATACGCAGTATTTT. This rearrangement joins TRBV7-8 to TRBJ2-3; the D gene is possibly TRBD1 (6 bases). The germline V gene has CDR1 SGHVS and CDR2 FQNEAQ. V lost 1 base and J lost 4, with 9 bases in between. This CDR3 spans 14 amino acids.

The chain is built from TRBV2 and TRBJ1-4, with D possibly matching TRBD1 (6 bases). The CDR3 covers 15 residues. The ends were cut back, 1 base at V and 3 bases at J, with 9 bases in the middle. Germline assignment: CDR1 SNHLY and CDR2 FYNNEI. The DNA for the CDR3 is TGTGCCAGCAGTGAAGGACAGGCCTCTAATGAAAAACTGTTTTTT. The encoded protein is CASSEGQASNEKLFF.

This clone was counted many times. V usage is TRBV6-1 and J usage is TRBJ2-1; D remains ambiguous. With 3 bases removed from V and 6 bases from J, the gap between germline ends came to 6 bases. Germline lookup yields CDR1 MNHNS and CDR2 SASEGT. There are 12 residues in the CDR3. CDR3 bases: TGTGCCAGCAGTGAGCCGGGCAATGAGCAGTTCTTC. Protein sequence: CASSEPGNEQFF.

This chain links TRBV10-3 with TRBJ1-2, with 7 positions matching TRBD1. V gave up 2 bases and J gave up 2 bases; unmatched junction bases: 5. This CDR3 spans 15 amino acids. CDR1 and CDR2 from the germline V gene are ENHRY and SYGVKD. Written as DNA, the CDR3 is TGTGCCATCAGTGAGGGGCAGGACAGGAACTATGGCTACACCTTC. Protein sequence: CAISEGQDRNYGYTF.

CDR3 nucleotides: TGTGCCAGCAGGAGAGGCGGGGGGCAAGAGACCCAGTACTTC. Its translation is CASRRGGGQETQYF. This chain links TRBV28 with TRBJ2-5; 8 bases are shared with TRBD2. Trimming removed 6 bases from V and 2 bases from J; junction bases left unmatched: 5. CDR3 length equals 14 residues. The V gene's germline CDR1 is MDHEN and CDR2 SYDVKM.

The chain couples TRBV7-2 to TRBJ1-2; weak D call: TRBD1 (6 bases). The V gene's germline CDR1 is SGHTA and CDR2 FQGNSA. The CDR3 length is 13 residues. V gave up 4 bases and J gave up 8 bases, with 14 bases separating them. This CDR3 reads CASSSREGVGYTF. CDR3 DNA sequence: TGTGCCAGCAGCTCCAGAGAGGGGGTCGGCTACACCTTC.

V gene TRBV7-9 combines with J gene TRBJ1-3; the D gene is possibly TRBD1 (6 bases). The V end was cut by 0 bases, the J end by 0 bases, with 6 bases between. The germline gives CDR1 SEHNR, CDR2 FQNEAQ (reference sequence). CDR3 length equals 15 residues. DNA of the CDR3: TGTGCCAGCAGCTTAGCAGGGGGCTCTGGAAACACCATATATTTT. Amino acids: CASSLAGGSGNTIYF.

Here the CDR3 reads CATSRAYGTSGRGSYEQYV. The DNA for the CDR3 is TGTGCCACCAGCAGAGCGTACGGGACTAGCGGGAGAGGGTCCTACGAGCAGTACGTC. The genes are TRBV15 and TRBJ2-7; 14 bases are a match to TRBD2. The CDR3 loop spans 19 amino acids. The J segment lost 1 base and the V segment lost 1 base, leaving 9 bases of the junction unmatched. Germline V gene lookup returns CDR1 LNHNV and CDR2 YYDKDF (reference sequence).

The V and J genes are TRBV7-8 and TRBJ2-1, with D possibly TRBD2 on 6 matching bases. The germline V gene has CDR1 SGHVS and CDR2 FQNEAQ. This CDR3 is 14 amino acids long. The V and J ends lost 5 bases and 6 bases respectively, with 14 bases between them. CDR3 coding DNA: TGTGCCAGCAGCCGGCCCGGGAGTATCAATGAGCAGTTCTTC. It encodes CASSRPGSINEQFF.

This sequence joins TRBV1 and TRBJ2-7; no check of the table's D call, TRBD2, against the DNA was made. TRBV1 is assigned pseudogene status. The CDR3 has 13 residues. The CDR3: CTSSPAGGCEQYV. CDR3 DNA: TGCACCAGCAGCCCGGCGGGAGGCTGCGAGCAGTACGTC.

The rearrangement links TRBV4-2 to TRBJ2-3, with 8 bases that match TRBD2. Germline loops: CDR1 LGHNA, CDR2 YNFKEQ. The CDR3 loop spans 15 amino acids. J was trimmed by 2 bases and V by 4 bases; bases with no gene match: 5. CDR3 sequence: CASSPGGGYTDTQYF. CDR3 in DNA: TGTGCCAGCAGCCCCGGGGGGGGGTACACAGATACGCAGTATTTT.

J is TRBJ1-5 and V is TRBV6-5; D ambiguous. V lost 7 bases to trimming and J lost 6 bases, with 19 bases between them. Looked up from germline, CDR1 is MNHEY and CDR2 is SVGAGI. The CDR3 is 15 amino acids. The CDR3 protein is CASTPGRADGQPQHF. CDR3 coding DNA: TGTGCCAGCACCCCCGGGAGGGCTGATGGTCAGCCCCAGCATTTT.

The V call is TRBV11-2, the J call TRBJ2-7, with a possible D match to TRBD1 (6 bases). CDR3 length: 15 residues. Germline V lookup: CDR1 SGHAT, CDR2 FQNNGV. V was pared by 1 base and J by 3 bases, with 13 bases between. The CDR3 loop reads CASSLGTGFIYEQYF. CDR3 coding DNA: TGTGCCAGCAGCTTAGGAACAGGGTTCATCTACGAGCAGTACTTC. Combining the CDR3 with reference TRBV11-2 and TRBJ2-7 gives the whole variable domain EAGVAQSPRYKIIEKRQSVAFWCNPISGHATLYWYQQILGQGPKLLIQFQNNGVVDDSQLPKDRFSAERLKGVDSTLKIQPAKLEDSAVYLCASSLGTGFIYEQYFGPGTRLTVT.

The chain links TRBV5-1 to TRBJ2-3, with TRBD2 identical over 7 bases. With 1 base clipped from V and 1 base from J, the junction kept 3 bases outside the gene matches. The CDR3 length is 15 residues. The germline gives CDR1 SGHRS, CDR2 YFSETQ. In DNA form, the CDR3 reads TGCGCCAGCAGCTTGAGGCTAGCGGGCACAGATACGCAGTATTTT. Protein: CASSLRLAGTDTQYF.

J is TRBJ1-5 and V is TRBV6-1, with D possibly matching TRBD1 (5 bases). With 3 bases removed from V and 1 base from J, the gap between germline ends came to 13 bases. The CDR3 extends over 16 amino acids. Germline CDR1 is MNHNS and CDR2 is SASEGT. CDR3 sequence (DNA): TGTGCCAGCAGTGAGCAGGGACTCCGGAGCAATCAGCCCCAGCATTTT. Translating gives CASSEQGLRSNQPQHF.

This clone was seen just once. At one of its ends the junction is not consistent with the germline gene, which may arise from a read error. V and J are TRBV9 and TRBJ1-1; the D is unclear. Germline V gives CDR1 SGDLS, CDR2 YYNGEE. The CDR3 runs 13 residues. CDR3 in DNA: TGTGCCAGCAGCGTGACGGGGAACACTGAAGCTTTTTTT. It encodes CASSVTGNTEAFF.

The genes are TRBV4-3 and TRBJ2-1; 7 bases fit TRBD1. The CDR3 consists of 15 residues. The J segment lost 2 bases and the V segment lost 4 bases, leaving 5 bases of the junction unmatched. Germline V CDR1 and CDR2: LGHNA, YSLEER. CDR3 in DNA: TGCGCCAGCAGCCCGCACCAGGGGGCCTACAATGAGCAGTTCTTC. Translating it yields CASSPHQGAYNEQFF.

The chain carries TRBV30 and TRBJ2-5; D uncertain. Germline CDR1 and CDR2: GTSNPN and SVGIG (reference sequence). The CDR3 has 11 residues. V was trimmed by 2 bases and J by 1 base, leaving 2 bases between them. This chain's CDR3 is CAWSLQETQYF. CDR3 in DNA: TGTGCCTGGAGTCTCCAAGAGACCCAGTACTTC.

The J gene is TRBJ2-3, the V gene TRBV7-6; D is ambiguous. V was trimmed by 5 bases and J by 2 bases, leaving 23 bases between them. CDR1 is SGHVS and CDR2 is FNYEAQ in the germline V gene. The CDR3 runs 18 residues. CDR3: CASSQLPPVSSNTDTQYF. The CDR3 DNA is TGTGCCAGCAGCCAACTACCCCCCGTTAGCTCGAACACAGATACGCAGTATTTT.

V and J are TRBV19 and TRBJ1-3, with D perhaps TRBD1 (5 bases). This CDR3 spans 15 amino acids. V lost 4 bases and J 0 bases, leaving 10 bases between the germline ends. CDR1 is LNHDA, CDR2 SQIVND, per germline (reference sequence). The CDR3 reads CASSRGTLSGNTIYF. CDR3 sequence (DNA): TGTGCCAGTAGTAGGGGGACTCTCTCTGGAAACACCATATATTTT. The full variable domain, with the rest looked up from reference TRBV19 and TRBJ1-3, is DGGITQSPKYLFRKEGQNVTLSCEQNLNHDAMYWYRQDPGQGLRLIYYSQIVNDFQKGDIAEGYSVSREKKESFPLTVTSAQKNPTAFYLCASSRGTLSGNTIYFGEGSWLTVV.

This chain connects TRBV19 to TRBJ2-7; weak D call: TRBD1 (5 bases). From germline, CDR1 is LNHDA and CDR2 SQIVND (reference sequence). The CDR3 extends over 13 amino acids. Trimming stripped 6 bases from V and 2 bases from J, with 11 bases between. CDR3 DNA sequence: TGTGCCAGTAGAAACACAGGTACCTACGAGCAGTACGTC. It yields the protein CASRNTGTYEQYV.

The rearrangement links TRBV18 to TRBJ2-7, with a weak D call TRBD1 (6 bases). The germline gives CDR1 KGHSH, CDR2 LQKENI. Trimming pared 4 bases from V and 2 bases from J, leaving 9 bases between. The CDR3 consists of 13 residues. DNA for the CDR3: TGTGCCAGCTCACGGAACAGGGCCTACGAGCAGTACTTC. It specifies CASSRNRAYEQYF.

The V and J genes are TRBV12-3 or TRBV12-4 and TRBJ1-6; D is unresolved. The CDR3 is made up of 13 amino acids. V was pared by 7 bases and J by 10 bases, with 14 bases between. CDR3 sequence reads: CASTLDWSSPLHF. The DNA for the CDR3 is TGTGCCAGCACCTTGGACTGGAGCTCACCCCTCCACTTT.